The 19 T cell receptor beta chains below all came from one sample that was sequenced in a study of T cells in Graves' hyperthyroidism and ophthalmopathy. Amplified TCR beta CDR3 regions derived from RNA transcripts. Researchers ran a first-round RT-PCR on the TCR CDR3 using the HTBI primer set. TCRdb independently ran MiXCR on the multiplex PCR reads; one entry per CDR3 protein. The sample contains approximately 530,000 distinct CDR3 sequences, around 17% of which appear only once. The sample comprised blood. Source of these receptors: a young woman with Graves' hyperthyroidism.

Notes on this clonotype: The junction does not match germline at one end; this may be a read error. The chain is built from TRBV2 and TRBJ2-1; 12 positions match TRBD2. The germline gives CDR1 SNHLY, CDR2 FYNNEI. This CDR3 comprises 15 residues. CDR3 region: CTSSPTSGRPFEQFF. DNA of the CDR3: TGTACCAGCAGTCCTACTAGCGGGAGGCCTTTTGAGCAGTTCTTC.

There are a few counts of this clonotype. The rearrangement links TRBV20-1 to TRBJ2-2; TRBD1 or TRBD2 may be the D gene (5 bases each). The CDR3 runs 14 residues. CDR1 and CDR2 (germline): DFQATT, SNEGSKA (reference sequence). Trimming shortened V by 0 bases and J by 3 bases, and 8 bases separated the two germline ends. The CDR3 DNA reads as TGCAGTGCTAGAGATGGGGACGACACCGGGGAGCTGTTTTTT. This gives the protein CSARDGDDTGELFF.

The V and J genes are TRBV14 and TRBJ2-7; weak D call: TRBD1 (6 bases). V dropped 4 bases and J dropped 0 bases, with 13 bases sitting between them. From germline, CDR1 is SGHDN and CDR2 FVKESK. The CDR3 has 15 amino acids. In nucleotides, the CDR3 is TGTGCCAGCAGCCGCCGCGACAGGAGCTCCTACGAGCAGTACTTC. This sequence encodes CASSRRDRSSYEQYF.

The rearrangement links TRBV7-9 to TRBJ2-2; the D is unclear. The CDR3 contains 16 residues. Trimming left V 6 bases short and J 6 bases short, with 20 bases between. Germline V gives CDR1 SEHNR, CDR2 FQNEAQ (reference sequence). The CDR3 spells CASRGPAPISAGELFF. CDR3 DNA sequence: TGTGCCAGCAGGGGCCCGGCCCCGATAAGTGCCGGGGAGCTGTTTTTT.

This clonotype was seen many times. The rearrangement joins TRBV11-2 to TRBJ2-2; 7 nucleotides align to TRBD2. V lost 6 bases to trimming and J lost 6 bases; unmatched junction nucleotides: 10. Per the germline V gene, CDR1 is SGHAT and CDR2 is FQNNGV. The CDR3 is 15 amino acids. The CDR3: CASRRGSVSPGELFF. The CDR3 bases are TGTGCCAGCAGGCGGGGGAGCGTATCTCCCGGGGAGCTGTTTTTT.

The CDR3 protein is CAISDSGGDGYTF. The CDR3, as DNA: TGTGCCATCAGTGATTCAGGAGGGGATGGCTACACCTTC. This chain uses TRBV10-3 with TRBJ1-2; TRBD1 might be the D (5 bases). V dropped 3 bases and J dropped 6 bases, with 11 bases sitting between them. The germline V gene has CDR1 ENHRY and CDR2 SYGVKD. The length of the CDR3 is 13 residues.

V gene TRBV12-3 or TRBV12-4 combines with J gene TRBJ2-1, with D perhaps matching TRBD2 (5 bases). Trimming left V 5 bases short and J 8 bases short, with 10 bases between. The CDR3 consists of 12 residues. This CDR3 reads CASSPYGDEQFF. The CDR3 region has the DNA TGTGCCAGCAGTCCTTACGGGGATGAGCAGTTCTTC.

This clonotype has just a few counts. The rearrangement uses TRBV5-5 and TRBJ1-2, with 9 bases identical to TRBD1. V shed 0 bases and J 5 bases; nucleotides not matched to a gene: 5. The CDR3 is made up of 15 amino acids. CDR1 and CDR2 from the germline V gene are SGHKS and YYEKEE (reference sequence). The CDR3 DNA reads as TGTGCCAGCAGCTTGGTCAGGACAGGGGATTATGGCTACACCTTC. Amino acid sequence: CASSLVRTGDYGYTF.

This clonotype was seen repeatedly, ten times or more. V usage is TRBV11-2 and J usage is TRBJ2-5; D is unresolved. V was trimmed by 1 base and J by 4 bases, leaving 1 base between them. The CDR3 extends over 11 amino acids. Germline values: CDR1 SGHAT, CDR2 FQNNGV. CDR3 coding DNA: TGTGCCAGCAGCTTAGTAGAGACCCAGTACTTC. Translation gives CASSLVETQYF.

The table lists this clonotype with many counts. This chain connects TRBV6-1 to TRBJ2-3, with unresolved D. Germline lookup yields CDR1 MNHNS and CDR2 SASEGT. Trimming removed 5 bases at V and 1 base at J, with 13 bases between. The CDR3 runs to 15 residues. The CDR3 bases are TGTGCCAGCAGTTACCCCACAGATGGCACAGATACGCAGTATTTT. It encodes CASSYPTDGTDTQYF.

In the case of this clonotype: Given a much more abundant clone one base away, this may be a read error. The V gene is TRBV12-3 or TRBV12-4, the J gene TRBJ2-1; 10 bases map to TRBD2. The J call is in doubt because the DNA end fits TRBJ2-7 better. The CDR3 sequence is 15 residues long. The CDR3 loop reads CASSLYKRGGNEQYF. The CDR3 DNA is TGTGCCAGCAGTTTATATAAGCGGGGGGGCAATGAGCAGTACTTC.

To note about this clonotype: At one of its ends the junction is not consistent with the germline gene, which may arise from a read error. The rearrangement links TRBV7-9 to TRBJ1-2; D gene ambiguous. Germline loops: CDR1 SEHNR, CDR2 FQNEAQ (reference sequence). This CDR3 contains 16 residues. The CDR3 DNA reads TGTGCCAGCAGCCTCTTTGATGGGCCCGATAACCATGGCTACACCTTC. Amino acids: CASSLFDGPDNHGYTF.

This clonotype was detected only a few times. The J gene is TRBJ2-3, the V gene TRBV4-2; perhaps TRBD2 as D (6 bases). The CDR3 spans 17 residues. V dropped 0 bases and J dropped 4 bases, with 17 bases sitting between them. The germline V gene encodes CDR1 LGHNA and CDR2 YNFKEQ. The CDR3 DNA reads TGTGCCAGCAGCCAAGATAAGGGACTCGAAATCCCAGATACGCAGTATTTT. It codes for CASSQDKGLEIPDTQYF.

This clonotype was counted many times. The chain is built from TRBV3-1 and TRBJ1-3; D not certain. The germline V gene has CDR1 LGHDT and CDR2 YNNKEL (reference sequence). V dropped 3 bases and J dropped 4 bases, with 13 bases sitting between them. CDR3 length: 15 amino acids. The CDR3 nucleotides read TGTGCCAGCAGCCACGGACTAGGAAAAGGAAACACCATATATTTT. This codes for CASSHGLGKGNTIYF.

This clonotype was recorded a few times. V usage is TRBV5-1 and J usage is TRBJ1-1; D gene unclear. This CDR3 contains 14 residues. The V end was cut by 0 bases, the J end by 2 bases, with 8 bases between. The germline V gene has CDR1 SGHRS and CDR2 YFSETQ. CDR3 sequence reads: CASSLGHVNTEAFF. The CDR3 DNA reads TGCGCCAGCAGCTTGGGGCACGTAAACACTGAAGCTTTCTTT.

A note on this clonotype: This may be a read error, as it is one base from a much larger clone. CDR3 DNA sequence: TGTGCCAGCAGTTTACACGGGGCAGGGGGCAATCAGCCCCAGCATTTT. This encodes CASSLHGAGGNQPQHF. The chain has TRBV12-3 or TRBV12-4 and TRBJ1-5; TRBD1 might be the D (6 bases). The CDR3 is 16 amino acids. The V gene lost 2 bases and the J gene lost 2 bases, with 13 bases spanning the gap.

This clonotype was counted between two and nine times. The chain combines TRBV6-5 with TRBJ2-2; D is unclear. V lost 2 bases and J 6 bases, leaving 10 bases between the germline ends. This CDR3 contains 14 residues. CDR1 is MNHEY and CDR2 is SVGAGI in the germline V gene. DNA of the CDR3: TGTGCCAGCAGTTACCCAGGACGGTCCGGGGAGCTGTTTTTT. Translating it yields CASSYPGRSGELFF.

This clonotype occurred many times. The chain uses TRBV12-3 or TRBV12-4 and TRBJ1-1; D is undetermined. Between the trimmed V and J ends, which lost 3 bases and 5 bases, there was a span of 13 bases. The CDR3 sequence is 14 residues long. CDR3 loop: CASSFTTAGTEAFF. The CDR3 region has the DNA TGTGCCAGCAGTTTTACGACGGCGGGTACTGAAGCTTTCTTT.

Ten or more counts support this clonotype. This sequence joins TRBV12-3 or TRBV12-4 and TRBJ1-1; the D is unclear. Deletions cut 3 bases from V and 3 bases from J, with 5 bases between. The CDR3 is 12 amino acids. CDR3 coding DNA: TGTGCCAGCAGTTTTCGGCACACTGAAGCTTTCTTT. This translates into CASSFRHTEAFF.